The source of this T cell receptor beta chain is a study of cytomegalovirus exposure and HLA in healthy donors. Study findings and constraints: Overall, around 160 TCR beta chains were annotated as cytomegalovirus-associated. Several of the most significant clusters were apparently associated with common viral pathogens in a later analysis. Association of a missense DCLRE1C variant with TCR beta V- and J-gene trimming was reported in a later analysis. Evidence from a later analysis indicated that most CMV-associated TCR beta chains looked HLA-restricted.

The PCR used 60 Vbeta and 13 Jbeta primers. Libraries were prepared by immunoSEQ multiplex PCR; TCRdb keeps only in-frame clonotypes and omits some of them. The sample holds fewer than 250,000 clones, around 81% seen once. V dropped 4 bases and J dropped 4; count of bases not matched to a gene: 7. The CDR3 sequence is 15 residues long. Germline CDR1 is SGHNT and CDR2 is YYREEE (reference sequence). In the case of this clone: Its target is not known.

The clonotype was recovered from a man between 18 and 29 years old in good health and CMV-seronegative. Sequencing used PBMCs. The chain employs TRBV5-4 and TRBJ2-7; 11 bases align to TRBD1. DNA of the CDR3: TGTGCCAGCAGCCCCGCCGGACAGGGGGCGTACGAGCAGTACTTC. Translation gives CASSPAGQGAYEQYF.